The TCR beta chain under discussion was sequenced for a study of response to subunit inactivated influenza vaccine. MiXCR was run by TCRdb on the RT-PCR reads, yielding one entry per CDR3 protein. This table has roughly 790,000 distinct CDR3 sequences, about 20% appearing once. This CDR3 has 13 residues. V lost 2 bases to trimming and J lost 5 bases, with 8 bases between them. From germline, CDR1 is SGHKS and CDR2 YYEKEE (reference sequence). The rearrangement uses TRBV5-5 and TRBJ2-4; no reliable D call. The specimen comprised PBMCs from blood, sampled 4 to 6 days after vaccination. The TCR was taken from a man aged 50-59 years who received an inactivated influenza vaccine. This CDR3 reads CASSFITENIQYF. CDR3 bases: TGTGCCAGCAGCTTTATCACCGAAAACATTCAGTACTTC. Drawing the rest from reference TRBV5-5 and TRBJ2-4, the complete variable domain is DAGVTQSPTHLIKTRGQQVTLRCSPISGHKSVSWYQQVLGQGPQFIFQYYEKEERGRGNFPDRFSARQFPNYSSELNVNALLLGDSALYLCASSFITENIQYFGAGTRLSVL.